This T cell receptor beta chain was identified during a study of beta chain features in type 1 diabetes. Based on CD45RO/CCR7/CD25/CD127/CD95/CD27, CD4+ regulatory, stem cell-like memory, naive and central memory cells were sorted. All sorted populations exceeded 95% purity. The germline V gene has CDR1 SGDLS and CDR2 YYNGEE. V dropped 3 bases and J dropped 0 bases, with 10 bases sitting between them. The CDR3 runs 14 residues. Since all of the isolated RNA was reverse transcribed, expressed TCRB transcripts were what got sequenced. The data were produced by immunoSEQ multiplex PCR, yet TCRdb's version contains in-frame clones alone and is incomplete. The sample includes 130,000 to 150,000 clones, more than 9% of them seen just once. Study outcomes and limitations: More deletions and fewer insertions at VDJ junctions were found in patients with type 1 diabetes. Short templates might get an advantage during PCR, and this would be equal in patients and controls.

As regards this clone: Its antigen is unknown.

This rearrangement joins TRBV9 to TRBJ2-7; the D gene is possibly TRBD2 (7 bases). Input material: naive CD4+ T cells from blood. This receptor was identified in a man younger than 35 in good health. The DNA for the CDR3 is TGTGCCAGCAGCGAGGGGGGGCACTCCTACGAGCAGTACTTC. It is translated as CASSEGGHSYEQYF.